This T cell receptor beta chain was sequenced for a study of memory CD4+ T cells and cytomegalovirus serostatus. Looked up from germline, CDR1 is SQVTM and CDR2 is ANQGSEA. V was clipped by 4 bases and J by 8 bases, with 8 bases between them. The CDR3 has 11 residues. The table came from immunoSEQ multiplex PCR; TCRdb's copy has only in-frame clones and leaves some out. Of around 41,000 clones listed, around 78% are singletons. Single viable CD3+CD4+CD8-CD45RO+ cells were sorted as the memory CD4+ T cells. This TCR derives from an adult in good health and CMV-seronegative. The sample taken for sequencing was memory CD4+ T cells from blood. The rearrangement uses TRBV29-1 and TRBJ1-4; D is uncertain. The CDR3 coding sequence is TGCAGCGTTGGGGTAGCGGAAAAACTGTTTTTT. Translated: CSVGVAEKLFF.